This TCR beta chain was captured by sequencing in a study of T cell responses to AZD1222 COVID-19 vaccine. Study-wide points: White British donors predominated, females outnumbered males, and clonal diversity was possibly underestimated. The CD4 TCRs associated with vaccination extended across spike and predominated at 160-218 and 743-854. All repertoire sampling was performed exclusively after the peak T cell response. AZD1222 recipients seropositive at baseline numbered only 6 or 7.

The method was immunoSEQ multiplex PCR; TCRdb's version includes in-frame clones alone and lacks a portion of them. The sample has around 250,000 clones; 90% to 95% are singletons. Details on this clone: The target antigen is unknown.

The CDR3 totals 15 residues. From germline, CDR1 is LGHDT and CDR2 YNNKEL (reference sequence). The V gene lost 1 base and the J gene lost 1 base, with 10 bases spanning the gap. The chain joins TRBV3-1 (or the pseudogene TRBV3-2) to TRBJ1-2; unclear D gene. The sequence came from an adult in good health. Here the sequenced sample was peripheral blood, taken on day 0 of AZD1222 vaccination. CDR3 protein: CASSQGFSGNYGYTF. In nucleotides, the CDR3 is TGTGCCAGCAGCCAAGGTTTCTCGGGTAACTATGGCTACACCTTC.